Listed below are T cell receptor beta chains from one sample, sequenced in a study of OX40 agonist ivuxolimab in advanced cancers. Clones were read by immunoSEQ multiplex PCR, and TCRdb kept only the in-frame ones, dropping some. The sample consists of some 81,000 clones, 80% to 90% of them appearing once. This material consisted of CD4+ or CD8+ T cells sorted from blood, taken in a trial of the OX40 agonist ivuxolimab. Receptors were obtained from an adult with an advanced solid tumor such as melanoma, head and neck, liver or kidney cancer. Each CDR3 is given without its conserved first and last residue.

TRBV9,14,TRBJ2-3,ASSVVGGGGTDTQY
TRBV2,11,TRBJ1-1,ASSEGGRDEAF
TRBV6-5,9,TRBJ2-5,ASSYGGLQY
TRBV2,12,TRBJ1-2,ASSPIQGAGGYT
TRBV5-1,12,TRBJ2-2,ASSQGSVTGELF
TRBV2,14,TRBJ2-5,ASAKFGAGAGETQY
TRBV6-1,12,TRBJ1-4,ASRDTGGNEKLF
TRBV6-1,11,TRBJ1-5,ASSAEPPQPQH
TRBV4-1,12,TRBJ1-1,ASSQDVERPWAF
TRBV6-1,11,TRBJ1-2,ASSGQVYYGYT
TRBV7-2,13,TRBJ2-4,ASSLATEGKNIQY
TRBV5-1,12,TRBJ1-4,ASSRRQGDEKLF
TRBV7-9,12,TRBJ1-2,ASTWLQGIYGYT
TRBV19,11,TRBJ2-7,ASSMGPQGGQY
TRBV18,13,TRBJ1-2,ASSPEGGPLYGYT
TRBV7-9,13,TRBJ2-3,ASNPTGMGADTQY